These 14 T cell receptor beta chains came from one sample sequenced in a study of shared clonotypes between healthy human individuals. TCRdb keeps only in-frame clones here, not all; method: immunoSEQ multiplex PCR. The sample lists about 2.4 million clones; more than 85% were seen once. The sequenced sample consisted of naive CD4+ T cells from PBMCs. Described subset: CD45RA+ positively selected. The receptor source for this set is a man aged 18 to 35 in good health. Some clones in this sample may be carry-over from other donors' samples.

The V call is TRBV18, the J call TRBJ1-2, with D tentatively TRBD1 (6 bases). Trimming took 1 base from V and 4 from J, leaving 16 bases between them. Germline V gives CDR1 KGHSH, CDR2 LQKENI. The CDR3 is made up of 16 amino acids. CDR3: CASSPRSAGEFYGYTF. CDR3 nucleotides: TGTGCCAGCTCACCACGGTCGGCAGGGGAGTTCTATGGCTACACCTTC. The full variable domain, with the rest looked up from reference TRBV18 and TRBJ1-2, is NAGVMQNPRHLVRRRGQEARLRCSPMKGHSHVYWYRQLPEEGLKFMVYLQKENIIDESGMPKERFSAEFPKEGPSILRIQQVVRGDSAAYFCASSPRSAGEFYGYTFGSGTRLTVV.

The CDR3 spells CASSPEIGGTYEQYF. The CDR3 DNA follows: TGTGCCAGCAGTCCCGAAATTGGGGGGACCTACGAGCAGTACTTC. The chain employs TRBV6-5 and TRBJ2-7, with D possibly being TRBD2 (6 bases). The CDR3 is 15 amino acids. Germline V gene data show CDR1 as MNHEY and CDR2 as SVGAGI. With 5 bases removed from V and 2 bases from J, the gap between germline ends came to 16 bases.

This clone was seen a single time. The rearrangement joins TRBV19 to TRBJ1-1; the D gene is possibly TRBD1 (5 bases). The CDR3 is 16 residues long. With 7 bases removed from V and 1 base from J, the gap between germline ends came to 19 bases. Looked up from germline, CDR1 is LNHDA and CDR2 is SQIVND (reference sequence). CDR3 DNA: TGTGCCAGTATTCCCGGGTGGGGCCTCTCGAACACTGAAGCTTTCTTT. Translated: CASIPGWGLSNTEAFF.

The chain links TRBV18 to TRBJ1-3; D gene ambiguous. Trimming left V 0 bases short and J 1 base short, with 7 bases between. This CDR3 is 15 amino acids long. Looked up from germline, CDR1 is KGHSH and CDR2 is LQKENI. The CDR3 DNA reads TGTGCCAGCTCACCACCGGAAGTATCTGGAAACACCATATATTTT. Its protein product is CASSPPEVSGNTIYF. The entire variable domain, with the rest obtained from reference TRBV18 and TRBJ1-3, is as follows: NAGVMQNPRHLVRRRGQEARLRCSPMKGHSHVYWYRQLPEEGLKFMVYLQKENIIDESGMPKERFSAEFPKEGPSILRIQQVVRGDSAAYFCASSPPEVSGNTIYFGEGSWLTVV.

This rearrangement joins TRBV27 to TRBJ1-1, with a possible D match to TRBD1 (5 bases). The ends were cut back, 6 bases at V and 1 base at J, with 15 bases in the middle. Germline V CDR1 and CDR2: MNHEY, SMNVEV (reference sequence). The CDR3 covers 15 residues. CDR3 residues: CASSSHGGKNTEAFF. The CDR3 DNA sequence: TGTGCCAGCAGCTCACACGGGGGAAAGAACACTGAAGCTTTCTTT.

This chain joins TRBV28 and TRBJ2-1, with D uncertain. The CDR3 length is 15 residues. Germline assignment: CDR1 MDHEN and CDR2 SYDVKM. V was cut by 4 bases and J by 1 base, with 11 bases left in between. In DNA form, the CDR3 reads TGTGCCAGCAGTTCGCCTATGCCTTCCTACAATGAGCAGTTCTTC. Its protein product is CASSSPMPSYNEQFF.

The chain employs TRBV7-2 and TRBJ2-7; D is possibly TRBD1 (6 bases). CDR3 size: 18 residues. The germline gives CDR1 SGHTA, CDR2 FQGNSA. The V gene lost 1 base and the J gene lost 2 bases, with 21 bases spanning the gap. CDR3 in DNA: TGTGCCAGCAGCTTAGATCATCCCTTTATGACAGGCGCCTACGAGCAGTACTTC. Translated: CASSLDHPFMTGAYEQYF.

DNA for the CDR3: TGTGCCATCTCGTTGGGGACTGCGAATTCACCCCTCCACTTT. It yields the protein CAISLGTANSPLHF. The rearrangement links TRBV7-9 to TRBJ1-6; D might be TRBD1 (5 bases). The CDR3 is 14 residues long. Trimming left V 10 bases short and J 7 bases short, with 17 bases between. Germline V gives CDR1 SEHNR, CDR2 FQNEAQ (reference sequence).

The V gene is TRBV7-2, the J gene TRBJ1-1; D not resolved. The CDR3 covers 14 residues. V was clipped by 2 bases and J by 1 base, with 8 bases between them. Germline V gene data show CDR1 as SGHTA and CDR2 as FQGNSA. The chain's CDR3 is CASSLQWQNTEAFF. The DNA of the CDR3 is TGTGCCAGCAGCTTACAGTGGCAGAACACTGAAGCTTTCTTT.

This chain joins TRBV6-5 and TRBJ1-5, with a tentative D call TRBD1 (6 bases). Trimming took off 5 bases at V and 6 bases at J, with 17 bases between the two ends. The CDR3 consists of 15 residues. Germline assignment: CDR1 MNHEY and CDR2 SVGAGI. The CDR3 reads CASSPAGGPVQPQHF. Here the CDR3 DNA reads TGTGCCAGCAGTCCAGCGGGGGGGCCTGTTCAGCCCCAGCATTTT.

V usage is TRBV5-1 and J usage is TRBJ2-7; 10 nucleotides agree with TRBD1. The ends lost 5 bases at V and 0 bases at J; junction bases unmatched: 8. Per the germline V gene, CDR1 is SGHRS and CDR2 is YFSETQ. This CDR3 is built from 16 residues. The CDR3: CASRAGQGSLSYEQYF. CDR3 in DNA: TGCGCCAGCAGGGCGGGACAGGGGTCTCTCTCCTACGAGCAGTACTTC.

V is TRBV28 and J is TRBJ2-1; a possible D gene is TRBD2 (5 bases). V was trimmed by 6 bases and J by 6 bases, leaving 12 bases between them. The CDR3 is 13 amino acids. Germline V gene data show CDR1 as MDHEN and CDR2 as SYDVKM. Written as DNA, the CDR3 is TGTGCCAGCAGGGTGCAAGGAGGCAATGAGCAGTTCTTC. Protein sequence: CASRVQGGNEQFF.

The rearrangement uses TRBV14 and TRBJ1-5; D not certain. V was cut by 1 base and J by 4 bases, with 20 bases left in between. Germline lookup yields CDR1 SGHDN and CDR2 FVKESK. The CDR3 has 18 residues. CDR3 DNA: TGTGCCAGCAGCCAAGTCGTGTCACGTTCACGGAGGAATCAGCCCCAGCATTTT. Residues: CASSQVVSRSRRNQPQHF. Full variable domain (missing parts from reference TRBV14 and TRBJ1-5): EAGVTQFPSHSVIEKGQTVTLRCDPISGHDNLYWYRRVMGKEIKFLLHFVKESKQDESGMPNNRFLAERTGGTYSTLKVQPAELEDSGVYFCASSQVVSRSRRNQPQHFGDGTRLSIL.

This chain connects TRBV5-8 to TRBJ1-4, with D maybe TRBD1 (5 bases). There are 15 residues in the CDR3. Germline V gene data show CDR1 as SGHTS and CDR2 as YDEGEE. Trimming took off 4 bases at V and 5 bases at J, with 15 bases between the two ends. CDR3 sequence (DNA): TGTGCCAGCAGCCGGGGGTGGCAGACGAATGAAAAACTGTTTTTT. Translation: CASSRGWQTNEKLFF.